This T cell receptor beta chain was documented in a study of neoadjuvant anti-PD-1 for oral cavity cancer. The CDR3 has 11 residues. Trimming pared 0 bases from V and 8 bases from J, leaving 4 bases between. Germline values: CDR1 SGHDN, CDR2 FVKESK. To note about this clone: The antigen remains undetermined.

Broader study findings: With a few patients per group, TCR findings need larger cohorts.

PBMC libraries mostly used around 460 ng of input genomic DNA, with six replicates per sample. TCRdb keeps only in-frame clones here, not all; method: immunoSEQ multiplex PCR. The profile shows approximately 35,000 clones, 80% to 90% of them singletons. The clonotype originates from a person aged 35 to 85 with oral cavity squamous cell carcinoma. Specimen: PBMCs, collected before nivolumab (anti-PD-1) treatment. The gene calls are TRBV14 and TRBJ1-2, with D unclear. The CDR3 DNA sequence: TGTGCCAGCAGCCAAGACCTCGGCTACACCTTC. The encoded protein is CASSQDLGYTF.